A selection of T cell receptor beta chains follows, all from one sample in a study of blood T cell repertoires in COVID-19. The assay was immunoSEQ multiplex PCR, and TCRdb's table has in-frame clones only and misses some. The table shows approximately 150,000 clones, with around 87% occurring only once. The material sequenced was peripheral blood. The receptors shown here come from a man older than 75 with acute or convalescent COVID-19. The CDR3 runs from the conserved cysteine through the conserved F or W. The order of the fields is CDR3 length, clone size, V gene, D gene, J gene, CDR3 protein, CDR3 DNA. The D gene is left open where the match is weak. The size field is filled for only some rows; it gives once, few, many or a size class.

>14|once|TRBV6-5|TRBD2|TRBJ2-3
CASSYSGEGDTQYF
TGTGCCAGCAGTTACTCCGGGGAGGGAGATACGCAGTATTTT
>12|.|TRBV7-9|.|TRBJ1-3
CASSPGGNTIYF
TGTGCCAGCAGCCCGGGTGGAAACACCATATATTTT
>14|.|TRBV19|.|TRBJ1-1
CASSIEGRGTEAFF
TGTGCCAGTAGTATAGAAGGGAGAGGCACTGAAGCTTTCTTT
>15|.|TRBV30|.|TRBJ1-4
CAWSLRRATNEKLFF
TGTGCCTGGAGTCTCCGTCGGGCAACTAATGAAAAACTGTTTTTT
>14|.|TRBV19|.|TRBJ1-5
CASNRVSRNQPQHF
TGTGCCAGCAACAGGGTTTCGCGCAATCAGCCCCAGCATTTT
>15|once|TRBV28|TRBD2|TRBJ2-3
CASSGREGQLDTQYF
TGTGCCAGCAGTGGGCGGGAGGGCCAGTTAGATACGCAGTATTTT
>15|.|TRBV6-2/TRBV6-3|TRBD1|TRBJ1-2
CASSPYQQGISGYTF
TGTGCCAGCAGTCCATATCAACAGGGGATCAGCGGCTACACCTTC
>16|once|TRBV5-1|TRBD1|TRBJ1-1
CASSLLGTGENTEAFF
TGCGCCAGCAGCTTGTTAGGGACAGGCGAGAACACTGAAGCTTTCTTT
>14|.|TRBV19|TRBD2|TRBJ2-7
CASSAGGPSYEQYF
TGTGCCAGTAGTGCGGGAGGGCCCTCCTACGAGCAGTACTTC
>14|.|TRBV3-1/TRBV3-2|TRBD1|TRBJ2-2
CASSYRGYTGELFF
TGTGCCAGCAGCTACAGGGGCTACACCGGGGAGCTGTTTTTT
>14|.|TRBV24-1|.|TRBJ1-1
CATSGSGANTEAFF
TGTGCCACCAGTGGCTCCGGAGCGAACACTGAAGCTTTCTTT
>11|.|TRBV2|.|TRBJ1-4
CATRRDEKLFF
TGTGCCACCAGACGGGATGAAAAACTGTTTTTT
>15|.|TRBV10-2|TRBD1|TRBJ1-5
CASRATGDSNQPQHF
TGCGCCAGCAGAGCGACAGGGGATAGCAATCAGCCCCAGCATTTT
>15|.|TRBV29-1|TRBD1|TRBJ2-5
CSALLRQGALETQYF
TGCAGCGCCCTCCTAAGACAGGGGGCGTTAGAGACCCAGTACTTC
>14|.|TRBV19|.|TRBJ1-6
CASSIQGLLITLHF
TGTGCCAGTAGTATTCAGGGTTTACTGATAACCCTCCACTTT
>15|.|TRBV3-1/TRBV3-2|.|TRBJ1-6
CASTADSGINSPLHF
TGTGCCAGCACCGCCGATTCAGGTATTAATTCACCCCTCCACTTT
>14|few|TRBV9|TRBD2|TRBJ2-7
CASSGAAGGYEQYF
TGTGCCAGCAGCGGGGCAGCGGGAGGATACGAGCAGTACTTC
>14|.|TRBV5-4|.|TRBJ1-1
CASSLGGANTEAFF
TGTGCCAGCAGCTTGGGCGGGGCGAACACTGAAGCTTTCTTT
>12|.|TRBV30|TRBD1|TRBJ1-1
CAYRDRNAEAFF
TGTGCCTACCGGGACAGGAACGCTGAAGCTTTCTTT
>16|.|TRBV27|TRBD2|TRBJ2-1
CASSPISGLGDGEQFF
TGTGCCAGCAGTCCCATTAGCGGGCTAGGGGATGGTGAGCAGTTCTTC